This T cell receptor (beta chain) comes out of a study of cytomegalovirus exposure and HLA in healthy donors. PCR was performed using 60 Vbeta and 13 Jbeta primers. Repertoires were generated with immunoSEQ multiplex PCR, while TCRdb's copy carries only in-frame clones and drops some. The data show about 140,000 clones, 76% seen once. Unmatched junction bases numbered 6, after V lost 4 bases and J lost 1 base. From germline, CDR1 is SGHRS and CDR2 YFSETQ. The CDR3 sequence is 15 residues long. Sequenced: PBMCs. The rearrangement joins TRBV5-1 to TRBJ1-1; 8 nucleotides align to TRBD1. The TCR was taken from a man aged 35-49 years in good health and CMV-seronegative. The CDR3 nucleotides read TGCGCCAGCAGCCCGTGGACAGGGCCGAACACTGAAGCTTTCTTT. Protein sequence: CASSPWTGPNTEAFF. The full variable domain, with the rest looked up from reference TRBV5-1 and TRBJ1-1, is KAGVTQTPRYLIKTRGQQVTLSCSPISGHRSVSWYQQTPGQGLQFLFEYFSETQRNKGNFPGRFSGRQFSNSRSEMNVSTLELGDSALYLCASSPWTGPNTEAFFGQGTRLTVV.